The entry below gives a single T cell receptor (beta chain) sequence along with its context. Roughly 30,000 T cell genomes (around 300 ng DNA) went into each PBMC replicate. Sequenced by immunoSEQ multiplex PCR; TCRdb stores in-frame clones only, minus some. The table has some 490,000 clones, over 70% seen once. This sample is part of a study of shared clonotypes between healthy human individuals. The sample comprised PBMCs. This sequence was found in a woman in her thirties or forties in good health. Some clones in this sample may be carry-over from other donors' samples.

CDR3 nucleotides: TGTGCCAGCAGCTTGGGGGCGGATACGCAGTATTTT. Its translation is CASSLGADTQYF. The V gene is TRBV5-6, the J gene TRBJ2-3; D gene ambiguous. The germline V gene has CDR1 SGHDT and CDR2 YYEEEE. The V end was cut by 0 bases, the J end by 6 bases, with 5 bases between. CDR3 length equals 12 residues.